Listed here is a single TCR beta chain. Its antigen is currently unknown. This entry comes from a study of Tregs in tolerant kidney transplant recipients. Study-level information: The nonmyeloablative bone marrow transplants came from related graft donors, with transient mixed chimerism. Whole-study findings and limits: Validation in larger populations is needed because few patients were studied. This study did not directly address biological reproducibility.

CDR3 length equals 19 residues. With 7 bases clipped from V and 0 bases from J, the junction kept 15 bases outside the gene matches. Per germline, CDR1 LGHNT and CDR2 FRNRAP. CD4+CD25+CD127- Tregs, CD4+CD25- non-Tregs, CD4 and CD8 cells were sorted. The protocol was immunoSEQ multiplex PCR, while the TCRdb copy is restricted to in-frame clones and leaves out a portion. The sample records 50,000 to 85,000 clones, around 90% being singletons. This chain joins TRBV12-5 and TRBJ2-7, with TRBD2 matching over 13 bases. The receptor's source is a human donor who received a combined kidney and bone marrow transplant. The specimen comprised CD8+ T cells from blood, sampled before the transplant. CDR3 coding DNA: TGTGCTAGTGCTAAAGGACCCCGGACTAGCGGGAGTGGCTCCTACGAGCAGTACTTC. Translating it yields CASAKGPRTSGSGSYEQYF.